The sequence of this TCR beta chain was determined in a study of early T cells in non-severe SARS-CoV-2 infection. As for the study in general: Bulk RNA isolated from unsorted whole blood underwent sequencing; chains were not paired.

With 0 bases removed from V and 10 bases from J, the gap between germline ends came to 17 bases. Germline CDR1 and CDR2: SGHRS and YFSETQ. This CDR3 region has 15 residues. From the 5' RACE reads, TCRdb called clonotypes with MiXCR, one entry per CDR3 protein. Among some 48,000 distinct CDR3 sequences listed, 6.2% were seen once. This sample comprised whole blood, obtained at baseline. This TCR was recovered from an adult who was a healthcare worker with PCR-confirmed SARS-CoV-2 infection or an uninfected control (not recorded which). The chain recombines TRBV5-1 with TRBJ2-1; D gene ambiguous. The chain's CDR3 is CASSLDGRSPSEQFF. The CDR3 DNA is TGCGCCAGCAGCTTGGACGGGCGGTCCCCGTCCGAGCAGTTCTTC.